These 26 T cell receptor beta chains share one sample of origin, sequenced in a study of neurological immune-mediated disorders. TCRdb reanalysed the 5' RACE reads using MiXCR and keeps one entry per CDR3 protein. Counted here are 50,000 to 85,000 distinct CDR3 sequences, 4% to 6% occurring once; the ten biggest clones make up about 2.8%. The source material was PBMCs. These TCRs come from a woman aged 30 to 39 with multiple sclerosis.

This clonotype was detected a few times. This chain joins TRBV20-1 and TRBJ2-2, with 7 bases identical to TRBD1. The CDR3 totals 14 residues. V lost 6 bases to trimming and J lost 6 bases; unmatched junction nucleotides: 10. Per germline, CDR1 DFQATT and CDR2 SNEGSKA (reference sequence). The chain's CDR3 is CSASRTGGAGELFF. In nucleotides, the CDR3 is TGCAGTGCGAGTCGGACAGGTGGTGCCGGGGAGCTGTTTTTT.

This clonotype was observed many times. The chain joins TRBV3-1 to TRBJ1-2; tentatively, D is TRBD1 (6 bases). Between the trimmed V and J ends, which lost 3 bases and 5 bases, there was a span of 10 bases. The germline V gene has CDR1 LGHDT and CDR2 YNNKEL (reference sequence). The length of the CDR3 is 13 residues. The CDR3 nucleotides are TGTGCCAGCAGCCAGGGGGGGCTGTATGGCTACACCTTC. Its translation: CASSQGGLYGYTF.

CDR3 sequence (DNA): TGTGCCAGCAGTTACGGCTTCAGGGGTAATTCACCCCTCCACTTT. Protein product: CASSYGFRGNSPLHF. The chain links TRBV6-6 to TRBJ1-6, with D perhaps matching TRBD1 (6 bases). The V end was cut by 2 bases, the J end by 6 bases, with 11 bases between. In germline, CDR1 is MNHNY, CDR2 SVGAGI (reference sequence). This CDR3 is built from 15 residues.

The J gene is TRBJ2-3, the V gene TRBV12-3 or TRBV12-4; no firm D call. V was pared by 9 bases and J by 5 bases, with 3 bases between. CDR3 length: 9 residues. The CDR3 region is CASGDTQYF. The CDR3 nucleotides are TGTGCCAGTGGAGATACGCAGTATTTT.

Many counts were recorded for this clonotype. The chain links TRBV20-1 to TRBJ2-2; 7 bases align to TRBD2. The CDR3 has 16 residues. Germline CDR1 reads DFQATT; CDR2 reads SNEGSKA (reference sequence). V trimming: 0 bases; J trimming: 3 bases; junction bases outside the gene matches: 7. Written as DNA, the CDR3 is TGCAGTGCTAGAGATCTGGGGGGGTATGACACCGGGGAGCTGTTTTTT. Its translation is CSARDLGGYDTGELFF.

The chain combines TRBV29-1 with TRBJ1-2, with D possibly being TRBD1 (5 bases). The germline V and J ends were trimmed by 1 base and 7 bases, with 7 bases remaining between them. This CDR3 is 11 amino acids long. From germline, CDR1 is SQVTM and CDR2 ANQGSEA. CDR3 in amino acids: CSVEAGSGYTF. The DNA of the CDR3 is TGCAGCGTTGAAGCAGGGAGTGGCTACACCTTC.

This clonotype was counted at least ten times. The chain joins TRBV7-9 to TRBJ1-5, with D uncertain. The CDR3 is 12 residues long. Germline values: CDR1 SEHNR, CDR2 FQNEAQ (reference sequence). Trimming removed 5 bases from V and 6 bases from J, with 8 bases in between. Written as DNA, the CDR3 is TGTGCCAGCAGCCCAACGGGTCAGCCCCAGCATTTT. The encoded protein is CASSPTGQPQHF.

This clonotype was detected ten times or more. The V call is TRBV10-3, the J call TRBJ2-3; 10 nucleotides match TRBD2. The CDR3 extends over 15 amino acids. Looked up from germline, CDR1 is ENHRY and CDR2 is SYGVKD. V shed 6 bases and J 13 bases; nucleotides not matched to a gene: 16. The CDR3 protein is CAIRSAGGASTGEYF. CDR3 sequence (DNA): TGTGCCATCAGATCAGCGGGGGGGGCCTCGACTGGGGAGTATTTT.

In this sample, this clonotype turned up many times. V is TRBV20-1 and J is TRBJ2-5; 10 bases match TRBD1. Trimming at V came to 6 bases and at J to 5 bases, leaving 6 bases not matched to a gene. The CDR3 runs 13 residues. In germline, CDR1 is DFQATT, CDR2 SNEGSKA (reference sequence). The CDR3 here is CSATGTGVETQYF. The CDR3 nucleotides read TGCAGTGCAACCGGGACAGGGGTTGAGACCCAGTACTTC.

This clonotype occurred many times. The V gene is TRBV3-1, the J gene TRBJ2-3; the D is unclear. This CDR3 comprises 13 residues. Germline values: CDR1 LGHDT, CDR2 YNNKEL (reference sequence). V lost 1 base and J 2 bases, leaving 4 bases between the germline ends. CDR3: CASSQANTDTQYF. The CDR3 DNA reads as TGTGCCAGCAGCCAAGCGAACACAGATACGCAGTATTTT.

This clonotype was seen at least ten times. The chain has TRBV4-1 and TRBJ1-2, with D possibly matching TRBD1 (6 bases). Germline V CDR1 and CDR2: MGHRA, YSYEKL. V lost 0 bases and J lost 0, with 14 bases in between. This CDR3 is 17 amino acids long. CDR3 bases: TGCGCCAGCAGCCAAGATCTACGGACAGAAGCTAACTATGGCTACACCTTC. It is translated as CASSQDLRTEANYGYTF.

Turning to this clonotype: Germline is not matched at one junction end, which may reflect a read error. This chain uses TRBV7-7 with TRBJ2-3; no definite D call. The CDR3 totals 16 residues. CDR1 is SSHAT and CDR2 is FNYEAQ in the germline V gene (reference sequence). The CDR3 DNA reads TGTGCTAGCAGTCCCAATGGCCTGGGAAGCACAGATACGCAGTATTTT. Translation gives CASSPNGLGSTDTQYF.

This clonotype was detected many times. DNA for the CDR3: TGTGCCAGCAGTTTATTGGGGGGCTCGAACACTGAAGCTTTCTTT. Translating gives CASSLLGGSNTEAFF. The chain links TRBV27 to TRBJ1-1, with D possibly TRBD1 on 6 matching bases. Trimming took off 1 base at V and 1 base at J, with 10 bases between the two ends. CDR3 length: 15 residues. CDR1 is MNHEY, CDR2 SMNVEV, per germline (reference sequence).

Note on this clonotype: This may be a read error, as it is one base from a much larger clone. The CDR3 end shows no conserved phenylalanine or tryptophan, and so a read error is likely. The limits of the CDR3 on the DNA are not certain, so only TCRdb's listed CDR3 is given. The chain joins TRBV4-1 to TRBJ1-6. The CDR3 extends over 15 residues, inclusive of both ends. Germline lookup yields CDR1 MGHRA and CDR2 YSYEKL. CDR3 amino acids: CASSQDLGYGSPLNI.

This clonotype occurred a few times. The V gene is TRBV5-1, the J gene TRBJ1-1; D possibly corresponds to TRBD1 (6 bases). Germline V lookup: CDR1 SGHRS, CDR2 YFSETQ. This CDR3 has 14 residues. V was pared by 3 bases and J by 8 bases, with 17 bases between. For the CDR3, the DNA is TGCGCCAGCAGCTCCGACAGGACCTCGGGAGAAGCTTTCTTT. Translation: CASSSDRTSGEAFF.

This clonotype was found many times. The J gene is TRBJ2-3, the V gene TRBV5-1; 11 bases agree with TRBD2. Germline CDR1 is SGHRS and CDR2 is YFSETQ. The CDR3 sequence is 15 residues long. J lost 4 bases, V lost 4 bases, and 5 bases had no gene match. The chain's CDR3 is CASSRASGGSDTQYF. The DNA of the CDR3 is TGCGCCAGCAGCCGTGCTAGCGGGGGGTCAGATACGCAGTATTTT.

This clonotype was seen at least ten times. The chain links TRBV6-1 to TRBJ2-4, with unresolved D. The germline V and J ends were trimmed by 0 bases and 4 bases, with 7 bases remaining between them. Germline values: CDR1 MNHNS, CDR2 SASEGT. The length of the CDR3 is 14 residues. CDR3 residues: CASSEANSKNIQYF. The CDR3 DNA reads TGTGCCAGCAGTGAAGCTAACAGTAAAAACATTCAGTACTTC.

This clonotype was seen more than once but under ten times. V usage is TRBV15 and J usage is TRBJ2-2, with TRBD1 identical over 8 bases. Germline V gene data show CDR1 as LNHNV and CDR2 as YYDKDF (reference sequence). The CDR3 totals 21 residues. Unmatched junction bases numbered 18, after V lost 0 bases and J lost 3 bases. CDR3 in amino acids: CATSRDFRGLAELLYTGELFF. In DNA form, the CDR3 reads TGTGCCACCAGCAGAGATTTCAGGGGGCTTGCCGAACTTCTATACACCGGGGAGCTGTTTTTT.

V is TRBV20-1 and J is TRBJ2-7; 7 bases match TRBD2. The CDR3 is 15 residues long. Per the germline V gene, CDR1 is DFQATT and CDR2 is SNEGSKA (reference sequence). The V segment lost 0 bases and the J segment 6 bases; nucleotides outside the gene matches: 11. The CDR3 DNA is TGCAGTGCTAGAGATTTAAGACTAGCTTCAGGCGAGCAGTACTTC. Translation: CSARDLRLASGEQYF.

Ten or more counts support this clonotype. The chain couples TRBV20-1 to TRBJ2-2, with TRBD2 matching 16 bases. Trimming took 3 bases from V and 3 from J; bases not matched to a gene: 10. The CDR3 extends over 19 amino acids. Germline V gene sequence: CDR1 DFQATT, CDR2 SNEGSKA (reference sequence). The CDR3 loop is CSASLPGLAGGRDTGELFF. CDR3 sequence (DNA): TGCAGTGCTAGTCTACCGGGACTAGCGGGGGGGCGAGACACCGGGGAGCTGTTTTTT.

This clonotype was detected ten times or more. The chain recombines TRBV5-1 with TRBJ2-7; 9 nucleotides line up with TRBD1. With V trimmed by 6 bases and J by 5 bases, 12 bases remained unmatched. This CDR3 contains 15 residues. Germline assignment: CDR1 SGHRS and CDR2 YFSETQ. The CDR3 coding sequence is TGCGCCAGCACCTACTCGGGACAGGGCACCGACGAGCAGTACTTC. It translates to CASTYSGQGTDEQYF.

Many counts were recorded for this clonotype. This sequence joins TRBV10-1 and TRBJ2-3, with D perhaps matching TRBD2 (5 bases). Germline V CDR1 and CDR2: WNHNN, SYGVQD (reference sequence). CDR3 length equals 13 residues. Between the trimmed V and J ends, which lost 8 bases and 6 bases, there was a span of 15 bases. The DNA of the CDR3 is TGCGCCAGCTCCGGGGAGCCACGGGATACGCAGTATTTT. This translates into CASSGEPRDTQYF.

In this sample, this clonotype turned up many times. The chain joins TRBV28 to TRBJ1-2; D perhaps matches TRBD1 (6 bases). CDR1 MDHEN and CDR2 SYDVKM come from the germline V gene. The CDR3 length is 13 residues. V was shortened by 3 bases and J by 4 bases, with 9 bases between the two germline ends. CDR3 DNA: TGTGCCAGCAGTTTCGGGGGGGCCTATGGCTACACCTTC. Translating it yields CASSFGGAYGYTF.

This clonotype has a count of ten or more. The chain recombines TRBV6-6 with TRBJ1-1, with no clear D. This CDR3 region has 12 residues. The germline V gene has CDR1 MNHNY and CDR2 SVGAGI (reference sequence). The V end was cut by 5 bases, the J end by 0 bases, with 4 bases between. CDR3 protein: CASSRMNTEAFF. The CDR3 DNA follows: TGTGCCAGCAGTCGAATGAACACTGAAGCTTTCTTT.

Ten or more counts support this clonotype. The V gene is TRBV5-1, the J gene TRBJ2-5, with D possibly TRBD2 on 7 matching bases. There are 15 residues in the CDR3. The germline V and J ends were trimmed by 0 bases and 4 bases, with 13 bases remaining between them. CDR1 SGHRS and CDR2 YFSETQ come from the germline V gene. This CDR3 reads CASSLGPGEGETQYF. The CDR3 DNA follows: TGCGCCAGCAGCTTGGGTCCAGGGGAGGGAGAGACCCAGTACTTC.

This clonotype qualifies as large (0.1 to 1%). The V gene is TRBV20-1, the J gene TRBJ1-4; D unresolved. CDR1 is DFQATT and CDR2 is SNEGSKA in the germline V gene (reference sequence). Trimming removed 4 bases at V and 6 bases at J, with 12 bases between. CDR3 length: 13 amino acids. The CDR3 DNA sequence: TGCAGTGCTATCCCCGGCCACGATGAAAAACTGTTTTTT. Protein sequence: CSAIPGHDEKLFF.